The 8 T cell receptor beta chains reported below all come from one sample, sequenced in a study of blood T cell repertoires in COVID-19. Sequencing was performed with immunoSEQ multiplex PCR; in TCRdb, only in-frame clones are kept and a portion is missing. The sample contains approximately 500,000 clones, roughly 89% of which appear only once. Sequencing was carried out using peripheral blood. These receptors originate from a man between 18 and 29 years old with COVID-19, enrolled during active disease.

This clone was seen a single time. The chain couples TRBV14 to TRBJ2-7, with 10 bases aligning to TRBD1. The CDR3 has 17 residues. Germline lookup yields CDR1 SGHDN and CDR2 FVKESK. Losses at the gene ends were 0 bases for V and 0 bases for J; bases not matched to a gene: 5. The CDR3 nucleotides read TGTGCCAGCAGCCAAGATGGGACAGGGGACCTCTCCTACGAGCAGTACTTC. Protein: CASSQDGTGDLSYEQYF.

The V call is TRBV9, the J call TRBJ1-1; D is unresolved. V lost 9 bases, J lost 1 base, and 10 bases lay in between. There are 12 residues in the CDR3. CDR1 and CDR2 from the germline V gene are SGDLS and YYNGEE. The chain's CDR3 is CATSSWNTEAFF. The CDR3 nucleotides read TGTGCCACCTCCTCTTGGAACACTGAAGCTTTCTTT. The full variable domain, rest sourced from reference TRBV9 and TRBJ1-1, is DSGVTQTPKHLITATGQRVTLRCSPRSGDLSVYWYQQSLDQGLQFLIQYYNGEERAKGNILERFSAQQFPDLHSELNLSSLELGDSALYFCATSSWNTEAFFGQGTRLTVV.

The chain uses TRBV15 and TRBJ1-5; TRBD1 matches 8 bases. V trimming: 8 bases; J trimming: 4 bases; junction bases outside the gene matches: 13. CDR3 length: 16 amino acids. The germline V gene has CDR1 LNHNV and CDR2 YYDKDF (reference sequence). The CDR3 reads CATGPRSGTGNQPQHF. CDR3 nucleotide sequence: TGTGCCACCGGTCCCCGCTCTGGGACAGGTAATCAGCCCCAGCATTTT.

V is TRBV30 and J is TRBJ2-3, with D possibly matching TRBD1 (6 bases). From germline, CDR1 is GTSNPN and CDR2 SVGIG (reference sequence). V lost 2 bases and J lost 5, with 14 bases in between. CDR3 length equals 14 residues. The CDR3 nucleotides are TGTGCCTGGAGTCCCGCCTGGGGGCAAGATACGCAGTATTTT. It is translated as CAWSPAWGQDTQYF.

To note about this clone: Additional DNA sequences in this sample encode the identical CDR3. The CDR3 reads CASSILGGSYEQYF. For the CDR3, the DNA is TGTGCCAGTAGTATCCTTGGGGGGAGCTACGAGCAGTACTTC. V and J are TRBV19 and TRBJ2-7; D possibly corresponds to TRBD2 (6 bases). The germline V gene has CDR1 LNHDA and CDR2 SQIVND (reference sequence). This CDR3 has 14 amino acids. V lost 3 bases and J lost 3, with 12 bases in between.

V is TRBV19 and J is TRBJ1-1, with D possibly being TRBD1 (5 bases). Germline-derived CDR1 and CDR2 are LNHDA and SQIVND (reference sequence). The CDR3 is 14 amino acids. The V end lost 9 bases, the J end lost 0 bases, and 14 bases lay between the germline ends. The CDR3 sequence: CASLNGAVNTEAFF. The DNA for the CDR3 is TGTGCCAGCCTGAATGGGGCGGTGAACACTGAAGCTTTCTTT. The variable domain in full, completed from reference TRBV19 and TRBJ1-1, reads DGGITQSPKYLFRKEGQNVTLSCEQNLNHDAMYWYRQDPGQGLRLIYYSQIVNDFQKGDIAEGYSVSREKKESFPLTVTSAQKNPTAFYLCASLNGAVNTEAFFGQGTRLTVV.

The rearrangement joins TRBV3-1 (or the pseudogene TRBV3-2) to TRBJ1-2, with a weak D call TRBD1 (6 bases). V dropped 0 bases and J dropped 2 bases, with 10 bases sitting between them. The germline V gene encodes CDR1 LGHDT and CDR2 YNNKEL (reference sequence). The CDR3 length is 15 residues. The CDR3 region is CASSQEGGYNYGYTF. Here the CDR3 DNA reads TGTGCCAGCAGCCAAGAAGGGGGTTACAACTATGGCTACACCTTC.

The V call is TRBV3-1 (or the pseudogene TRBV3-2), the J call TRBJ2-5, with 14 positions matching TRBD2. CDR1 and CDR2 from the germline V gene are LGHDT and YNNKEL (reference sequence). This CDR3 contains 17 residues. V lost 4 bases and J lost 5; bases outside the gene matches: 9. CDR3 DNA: TGTGCCAGCAGCCCCTCCGGACTAGCGGGGGGCCATGAGACCCAGTACTTC. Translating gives CASSPSGLAGGHETQYF.